The 30 T cell receptor beta chains below come from one sample, sequenced in a study of cytomegalovirus exposure and HLA in healthy donors. The PCR used 60 Vbeta and 13 Jbeta primers. Measured with immunoSEQ multiplex PCR; TCRdb has only the in-frame clones, and not every one. The sample has 100,000 to 150,000 clones; approximately 79% are singletons. The specimen sequenced was PBMCs. The receptors derive from a man in his forties or fifties in good health and CMV-seropositive.

In this sample, this clone turned up a few times. The V gene is TRBV5-8, the J gene TRBJ1-5, with D perhaps TRBD1 (5 bases). The V end was cut by 4 bases, the J end by 5 bases, with 19 bases between. This CDR3 is built from 16 residues. CDR1 is SGHTS, CDR2 YDEGEE, per germline. The DNA for the CDR3 is TGTGCCAGCAGCCCCGGGTGGTCGCAGGGATATCAGCCCCAGCATTTT. Its translation is CASSPGWSQGYQPQHF.

This chain joins TRBV18 and TRBJ2-5; perhaps TRBD1 as D (5 bases). Trimming took 3 bases from V and 5 from J, leaving 10 bases between them. The CDR3 extends over 13 amino acids. Germline lookup yields CDR1 KGHSH and CDR2 LQKENI. The CDR3 here is CASSPRARETQYF. CDR3 nucleotides: TGTGCCAGCTCACCCAGGGCTAGGGAGACCCAGTACTTC.

The chain combines TRBV4-1 with TRBJ2-2, with a tentative D call TRBD2 (7 bases). V lost 4 bases and J 5 bases, leaving 17 bases between the germline ends. This CDR3 region has 16 residues. The V gene's germline CDR1 is MGHRA and CDR2 YSYEKL. CDR3 coding DNA: TGCGCCAGCAGCCGATTGGGGGGGGGCCGGACCGGGGAGCTGTTTTTT. It is translated as CASSRLGGGRTGELFF.

The chain recombines TRBV29-1 with TRBJ2-2, with 10 positions matching TRBD2. Per the germline V gene, CDR1 is SQVTM and CDR2 is ANQGSEA. The CDR3 extends over 14 amino acids. V was clipped by 4 bases and J by 9 bases; unmatched bases: 8. The CDR3 region is CSVGSGREARELFF. CDR3 sequence (DNA): TGCAGCGTTGGGAGCGGGAGGGAGGCCAGGGAGCTGTTTTTT.

The chain combines TRBV5-4 with TRBJ2-5; 10 nucleotides line up with TRBD1. The J call may not be correct, given that the DNA end is closer to TRBJ2-7. CDR3 length: 14 residues. Looked up from germline, CDR1 is SGHNT and CDR2 is YYREEE (reference sequence). For the CDR3, the DNA is TGTGCCAGCAGCTTGGGGACAGGGGGGTACGAGCAGTACTTC. It encodes CASSLGTGGYEQYF.

This chain connects TRBV5-1 to TRBJ1-2; D gene uncertain. V lost 0 bases and J 6 bases, leaving 9 bases between the germline ends. Germline-derived CDR1 and CDR2 are SGHRS and YFSETQ. The CDR3 extends over 13 amino acids. CDR3: CASSLVAEDGYTF. In DNA form, the CDR3 reads TGCGCCAGCAGCTTGGTGGCAGAGGATGGCTACACCTTC.

This chain connects TRBV7-6 to TRBJ1-4; D call uncertain. Germline CDR1 and CDR2: SGHVS and FNYEAQ. The V and J ends lost 4 bases and 3 bases respectively, with 12 bases between them. The CDR3 consists of 15 residues. The CDR3 reads CASSSRTRANEKLFF. CDR3 sequence (DNA): TGTGCCAGCAGCTCCCGGACGAGGGCTAATGAAAAACTGTTTTTT.

The rearrangement joins TRBV7-9 to TRBJ2-2, with 7 bases that match TRBD1. The CDR3 extends over 14 amino acids. After removal of 5 bases from V and 6 bases from J, the junction contained 6 bases not matched to a gene. Germline V CDR1 and CDR2: SEHNR, FQNEAQ (reference sequence). The CDR3 DNA follows: TGTGCCAGCAGCCCTCGACAGGGTGCCGGGGAGCTGTTTTTT. Translating it yields CASSPRQGAGELFF.

This clone was counted a single time. V and J are TRBV18 and TRBJ1-1, with 10 bases aligning to TRBD1. Germline values: CDR1 KGHSH, CDR2 LQKENI. The ends lost 6 bases at V and 5 bases at J; junction bases unmatched: 12. The CDR3 has 16 residues. The CDR3 region has the DNA TGTGCCAGCTCCCGTCGACAGGGGGCACGGGGGACTGAAGCTTTCTTT. Residues: CASSRRQGARGTEAFF.

The rearrangement uses TRBV5-1 and TRBJ1-1, with 7 bases fitting TRBD1. CDR1 and CDR2 (germline): SGHRS, YFSETQ. The CDR3 runs to 15 residues. V was clipped by 5 bases and J by 3 bases; unmatched bases: 10. CDR3 residues: CASRRQGEVDTEAFF. The CDR3 DNA reads TGCGCCAGCAGAAGGCAGGGGGAAGTGGACACTGAAGCTTTCTTT.

The CDR3 region is CASSYGGGPTYEQYF. CDR3 DNA: TGTGCCAGCAGTTACGGTGGGGGCCCTACCTACGAGCAGTACTTC. The chain links TRBV6-5 to TRBJ2-7; the D gene is possibly TRBD1 (6 bases). Germline V gene sequence: CDR1 MNHEY, CDR2 SVGAGI. The CDR3 is 15 residues long. The germline V and J ends were trimmed by 2 bases and 2 bases, with 13 bases remaining between them.

J is TRBJ1-5 and V is TRBV19; tentative D call: TRBD1 (5 bases). Germline V CDR1 and CDR2: LNHDA, SQIVND (reference sequence). This CDR3 has 15 amino acids. V dropped 4 bases and J dropped 7 bases, with 17 bases sitting between them. The CDR3 region is CASSTPPQGRQPQHF. CDR3 in DNA: TGTGCCAGTAGTACCCCCCCCCAGGGAAGACAGCCCCAGCATTTT.

This chain links TRBV13 with TRBJ2-7; D is undetermined. Germline CDR1 is PRHDT and CDR2 is FYEKMQ (reference sequence). V was shortened by 3 bases and J by 2 bases, with 14 bases between the two germline ends. The CDR3 has 15 amino acids. DNA for the CDR3: TGTGCCAGCAGCTTGGGCCGGCGTAGGCCCTACGAGCAGTACTTC. It codes for CASSLGRRRPYEQYF.

The chain recombines TRBV6-4 with TRBJ1-5; D is possibly TRBD1 (6 bases). V was cut by 3 bases and J by 6 bases, with 12 bases left in between. CDR1 and CDR2 (germline): MRHNA, SNTAGT. This CDR3 comprises 14 residues. DNA of the CDR3: TGTGCCAGCAGTGAGATGGGGGCTGGTCAGCCCCAGCATTTT. Translated: CASSEMGAGQPQHF.

The chain carries TRBV29-1 and TRBJ2-3; weak D call: TRBD2 (6 bases). Germline V gives CDR1 SQVTM, CDR2 ANQGSEA. The CDR3 has 12 amino acids. Between the trimmed V and J ends, which lost 7 bases and 4 bases, there was a span of 12 bases. As DNA, the CDR3 is TGCAGCGGCGGCGGGGTGGCAGATACGCAGTATTTT. Translated: CSGGGVADTQYF.

The chain recombines TRBV2 with TRBJ1-2, with TRBD1 matching over 9 bases. Looked up from germline, CDR1 is SNHLY and CDR2 is FYNNEI. CDR3 length: 13 amino acids. V trimming: 1 base; J trimming: 7 bases; junction bases outside the gene matches: 1. CDR3 sequence (DNA): TGTGCCAGCAGTGAAGGGACAGGGGTTGGCTACACCTTC. Its translation is CASSEGTGVGYTF. Full variable domain (remainder filled in from reference TRBV2 and TRBJ1-2): EPEVTQTPSHQVTQMGQEVILRCVPISNHLYFYWYRQILGQKVEFLVSFYNNEISEKSEIFDDQFSVERPDGSNFTLKIRSTKLEDSAMYFCASSEGTGVGYTFGSGTRLTVV.

This clone was seen a handful of times. The chain has TRBV7-9 and TRBJ1-5; TRBD1 matches at 7 bases. The J segment lost 7 bases and the V segment lost 4 bases, leaving 7 bases of the junction unmatched. The CDR3 sequence is 14 residues long. CDR1 and CDR2 (germline): SEHNR, FQNEAQ (reference sequence). This CDR3 reads CASSSQGFGQPQHF. In DNA, the CDR3 is TGTGCCAGCAGCTCACAGGGGTTTGGGCAGCCCCAGCATTTT.

V usage is TRBV5-6 and J usage is TRBJ2-2, with D possibly TRBD1 on 6 matching bases. Germline loops: CDR1 SGHDT, CDR2 YYEEEE. V gave up 4 bases and J gave up 1 base, with 8 bases separating them. This CDR3 contains 14 residues. The CDR3 spells CASSQGQNTGELFF. In nucleotides, the CDR3 is TGTGCCAGCAGCCAGGGACAGAACACCGGGGAGCTGTTTTTT.

V usage is TRBV28 and J usage is TRBJ2-7; 9 nucleotides match TRBD2. Per germline, CDR1 MDHEN and CDR2 SYDVKM. The CDR3 totals 15 residues. Trimming at V came to 6 bases and at J to 0 bases, leaving 6 bases not matched to a gene. The CDR3 DNA is TGTGCCAGCAGCTCACCGGGACTAGCCTCCTACGAGCAGTACTTC. It encodes CASSSPGLASYEQYF.

This clone turned up a few times. The CDR3 loop is CASSPDRGKDEQFF. DNA for the CDR3: TGTGCCAGCAGCCCGGACAGGGGGAAGGATGAGCAGTTCTTC. The chain employs TRBV14 and TRBJ2-1, with 10 nucleotides matching TRBD1. J lost 8 bases, V lost 4 bases, and 5 bases had no gene match. Germline assignment: CDR1 SGHDN and CDR2 FVKESK. The CDR3 runs to 14 residues.

The chain recombines TRBV4-3 with TRBJ1-5, with TRBD1 as a possible D gene (5 bases). This CDR3 comprises 16 residues. The V end was cut by 1 base, the J end by 5 bases, with 15 bases between. The germline gives CDR1 LGHNA, CDR2 YSLEER. CDR3 sequence: CASSQVMGRVDQPQHF. CDR3 DNA: TGCGCCAGCAGCCAAGTTATGGGCAGGGTAGATCAGCCCCAGCATTTT.

This clone was detected a few times. The rearrangement joins TRBV9 to TRBJ2-1; TRBD2 matches at 11 bases. Germline-derived CDR1 and CDR2 are SGDLS and YYNGEE. The CDR3 is 15 residues long. V lost 0 bases, J lost 8 bases, and 4 bases stayed unmatched. The CDR3 sequence: CASSVASLAGDEQFF. CDR3 sequence (DNA): TGTGCCAGCAGCGTAGCGTCACTAGCGGGAGATGAGCAGTTCTTC.

This chain joins TRBV6-5 and TRBJ1-5; TRBD1 might be the D (5 bases). Germline V gene lookup returns CDR1 MNHEY and CDR2 SVGAGI. The V end lost 4 bases, the J end lost 9 bases, and 16 bases lay between the germline ends. This CDR3 spans 14 amino acids. DNA of the CDR3: TGTGCCAGCAGTTCTCTTTTCAGGGTACCGCCCCAGCATTTT. Its translation is CASSSLFRVPPQHF.

The chain joins TRBV5-6 to TRBJ1-5; tentatively, D is TRBD1 (6 bases). Per the germline V gene, CDR1 is SGHDT and CDR2 is YYEEEE. This CDR3 is 14 amino acids long. V lost 1 base to trimming and J lost 8 bases, with 13 bases between them. The DNA of the CDR3 is TGTGCCAGCAGCTTGCGGGACAAAGTAGAGCCCCAGCATTTT. Its protein product is CASSLRDKVEPQHF.

V usage is TRBV9 and J usage is TRBJ2-5; possible D gene TRBD2, 7 bases. The germline V gene encodes CDR1 SGDLS and CDR2 YYNGEE. V lost 4 bases, J lost 5 bases, and 18 bases lay in between. CDR3 length: 15 residues. CDR3 sequence (DNA): TGTGCCAGCAGCCCGCGTGGGGGGCGGGGGGAGACCCAGTACTTC. It translates to CASSPRGGRGETQYF.

This clone was counted only a few times. The V and J genes are TRBV7-2 and TRBJ2-1; maybe TRBD2 (6 bases). V dropped 1 base and J dropped 0 bases, with 7 bases sitting between them. The germline CDR1 and CDR2 sequences are SGHTA and FQGNSA. The CDR3 has 15 amino acids. For the CDR3, the DNA is TGTGCCAGCAGCTTAGTAGCGGACTCCTACAATGAGCAGTTCTTC. Encoded protein: CASSLVADSYNEQFF.

This rearrangement joins TRBV5-1 to TRBJ2-6; D call uncertain. CDR1 is SGHRS, CDR2 YFSETQ, per germline. The V end lost 1 base, the J end lost 0 bases, and 5 bases lay between the germline ends. CDR3 length: 15 amino acids. DNA of the CDR3: TGCGCCAGCAGCTTGTTCCTCTCTGGGGCCAACGTCCTGACTTTC. It yields the protein CASSLFLSGANVLTF.

This clone has just one count. V usage is TRBV19 and J usage is TRBJ2-7, with D possibly matching TRBD2 (6 bases). Germline assignment: CDR1 LNHDA and CDR2 SQIVND (reference sequence). The CDR3 has 13 residues. V was clipped by 8 bases and J by 0 bases, with 11 bases between them. CDR3 region: CASDGGASYEQYF. The CDR3 DNA reads TGTGCCAGTGACGGGGGAGCCTCCTACGAGCAGTACTTC.

The sample holds a few counts of this clone. The chain combines TRBV5-4 with TRBJ1-5; D might be TRBD1 (5 bases). Trimming shortened V by 4 bases and J by 2 bases, and 10 bases separated the two germline ends. The CDR3 length is 14 residues. Germline CDR1 and CDR2: SGHNT and YYREEE (reference sequence). The CDR3 DNA follows: TGTGCCAGCAGCGCGGGACGGGGCAATCAGCCCCAGCATTTT. This sequence encodes CASSAGRGNQPQHF.

Here the CDR3 DNA reads TGTGCCAGCACCCCAGGGACAGGGGAAGAGACCCAGTACTTC. Translated: CASTPGTGEETQYF. The chain carries TRBV6-6 and TRBJ2-5; 10 nucleotides agree with TRBD1. Trimming removed 7 bases from V and 3 bases from J; junction bases left unmatched: 5. The CDR3 is made up of 14 amino acids. Looked up from germline, CDR1 is MNHNY and CDR2 is SVGAGI (reference sequence).